The 10 T cell receptor beta chains presented below share a single source sample, sequenced in a study of human T cells and chemical hapten exposure. TCRdb used MiXCR to reprocess the RACE reads, holding one entry per CDR3 protein. The top ten hold roughly 2.4% of the sample, which has about 380,000 distinct CDR3 sequences, approximately 5.1% seen once. The time point is: patch test 1, 2 weeks after DPC sensitization. Treatment noted: therapeutic diphenylcyclopropenone sensitization with weekly scalp DPC. The source was whole blood, collected in connection with sensitization to the hapten diphenylcyclopropenone (DPC). The receptors come from a woman aged 45-65 years with alopecia areata. Some clones in this sample may be carry-over from other donors' samples.

This clonotype was detected a few times. The rearrangement links TRBV5-1 to TRBJ1-1; 7 bases map to TRBD1. J was trimmed by 2 bases and V by 2 bases; bases with no gene match: 3. Germline-derived CDR1 and CDR2 are SGHRS and YFSETQ. This CDR3 is 14 amino acids long. The CDR3: CASSFHRGNTEAFF. The CDR3 DNA reads as TGCGCCAGCAGCTTTCACAGGGGAAACACTGAAGCTTTCTTT. Using reference TRBV5-1 and TRBJ1-1 for the parts outside the CDR3, the full variable domain is KAGVTQTPRYLIKTRGQQVTLSCSPISGHRSVSWYQQTPGQGLQFLFEYFSETQRNKGNFPGRFSGRQFSNSRSEMNVSTLELGDSALYLCASSFHRGNTEAFFGQGTRLTVV.

This clonotype was detected only a few times. The chain links TRBV5-1 to TRBJ2-1; D remains ambiguous. Trimming removed 3 bases at V and 5 bases at J, with 9 bases between. Germline CDR1 reads SGHRS; CDR2 reads YFSETQ. The CDR3 totals 13 residues. CDR3 residues: CASSSLTDNEQFF. The CDR3 DNA sequence: TGCGCCAGCAGCTCCCTGACCGACAATGAGCAGTTCTTC.

This clonotype showed up just a few times. V and J are TRBV20-1 and TRBJ2-3; D is possibly TRBD1 or TRBD2 (8 bases each). Trimming removed 1 base at V and 13 bases at J, with 18 bases between. Germline V gene data show CDR1 as DFQATT and CDR2 as SNEGSKA (reference sequence). The CDR3 loop spans 13 amino acids. The CDR3: CSARVDRETSEYF. Here the CDR3 DNA reads TGCAGTGCTAGAGTGGACAGGGAGACTAGCGAGTATTTT.

The chain employs TRBV4-1 and TRBJ1-5; D is uncertain. V was trimmed by 1 base and J by 1 base, leaving 8 bases between them. There are 15 residues in the CDR3. Germline CDR1 reads MGHRA; CDR2 reads YSYEKL. CDR3 DNA: TGCGCCAGCAGCCAAGGAGGCATAAGCAATCAGCCCCAGCATTTT. This gives the protein CASSQGGISNQPQHF.

This clonotype has a count of ten or more. V usage is TRBV6-5 and J usage is TRBJ2-5; D uncertain. The CDR3 is made up of 11 amino acids. Trimming pared 8 bases from V and 5 bases from J, leaving 9 bases between. Germline V CDR1 and CDR2: MNHEY, SVGAGI. In DNA form, the CDR3 reads TGTGCCAGCCTCGATGTTGAGACCCAGTACTTC. This encodes CASLDVETQYF.

This clonotype was observed a handful of times. The genes are TRBV7-2 and TRBJ2-7; no firm D call. Germline CDR1 reads SGHTA; CDR2 reads FQGNSA. The CDR3 loop spans 14 amino acids. V lost 1 base and J lost 7, with 14 bases in between. The CDR3 spells CASSLVPGVEEQYF. The CDR3 region has the DNA TGTGCCAGCAGCTTAGTCCCGGGCGTGGAGGAGCAGTACTTC.

There are many counts of this clonotype. The chain carries TRBV12-3 or TRBV12-4 and TRBJ1-5, with D perhaps matching TRBD1 (5 bases). The germline V and J ends were trimmed by 3 bases and 2 bases, with 8 bases remaining between them. This CDR3 contains 14 residues. CDR3 protein: CASSFSTGNQPQHF. Here the CDR3 DNA reads TGTGCCAGCAGTTTTTCGACAGGCAATCAGCCCCAGCATTTT.

This clonotype showed up many times. The chain uses TRBV29-1 and TRBJ2-1; D may be TRBD2 (5 bases). The germline V gene has CDR1 SQVTM and CDR2 ANQGSEA. The CDR3 is 12 residues long. Trimming removed 3 bases at V and 10 bases at J, with 13 bases between. The CDR3 nucleotides read TGCAGCGTTGAGGAAGAAACGGGGGAGCAGTTCTTC. Translation gives CSVEEETGEQFF.

This clonotype was detected many times. The V call is TRBV20-1, the J call TRBJ2-4; D might be TRBD2 (5 bases). Germline V gene data show CDR1 as DFQATT and CDR2 as SNEGSKA (reference sequence). The length of the CDR3 is 13 residues. With 6 bases removed from V and 0 bases from J, the gap between germline ends came to 9 bases. This CDR3 reads CSAARGAKNIQYF. The CDR3 DNA follows: TGCAGTGCCGCTCGGGGAGCCAAAAACATTCAGTACTTC.

The V gene is TRBV20-1, the J gene TRBJ2-2, with 12 bases that match TRBD2. The CDR3 has 16 amino acids. The germline gives CDR1 DFQATT, CDR2 SNEGSKA (reference sequence). V shed 3 bases, J shed 3 bases, and the junction held 5 bases outside the gene matches. Here the CDR3 DNA reads TGCAGTGCTAGTACTAGCGGGGGGTTCGACACCGGGGAGCTGTTTTTT. This gives the protein CSASTSGGFDTGELFF.